A single sample is the source of the 3 T cell receptor beta chains below, sequenced in a study of blood T cell repertoires in COVID-19. The repertoire was sequenced with immunoSEQ multiplex PCR; TCRdb's copy has only in-frame clones and lacks some. Among 150,000 or so clones, roughly 88% were seen once, and the ten largest hold roughly 5%. The sample consisted of PBMCs or T cells enriched from blood (not recorded which). The receptors come from a man aged 65 to 79 who had been exposed to COVID-19.

With regard to this clone: Distinct nucleotide sequences in the sample also encode this CDR3. The rearrangement uses TRBV30 and TRBJ1-2; 10 nucleotides agree with TRBD1. V was clipped by 2 bases and J by 5 bases; unmatched bases: 8. The CDR3 extends over 15 amino acids. Looked up from germline, CDR1 is GTSNPN and CDR2 is SVGIG (reference sequence). The CDR3 is CAWSSPGTGVYGYTF. CDR3 nucleotide sequence: TGTGCCTGGAGTTCGCCGGGGACAGGGGTATATGGCTACACCTTC.

The chain employs TRBV12-3 or TRBV12-4 and TRBJ2-1; perhaps TRBD2 as D (6 bases). The CDR3 sequence is 13 residues long. V was cut by 6 bases and J by 7 bases, with 13 bases left in between. Here the CDR3 reads CASSSRLDNEQFF. CDR3 coding DNA: TGTGCCAGCAGCTCCCGACTAGATAATGAGCAGTTCTTC.

This clone was recorded once. The chain has TRBV3-1 (or the pseudogene TRBV3-2) and TRBJ1-1, with 7 bases lining up with TRBD1. The CDR3 is 13 amino acids. The V gene end was trimmed by 5 bases and the J gene end by 2 bases; junction bases not matched to a gene: 2. Germline lookup yields CDR1 LGHDT and CDR2 YNNKEL (reference sequence). The CDR3 DNA is TGTGCCAGCAGCGGGACAGCAAACACTGAAGCTTTCTTT. Its protein product is CASSGTANTEAFF.